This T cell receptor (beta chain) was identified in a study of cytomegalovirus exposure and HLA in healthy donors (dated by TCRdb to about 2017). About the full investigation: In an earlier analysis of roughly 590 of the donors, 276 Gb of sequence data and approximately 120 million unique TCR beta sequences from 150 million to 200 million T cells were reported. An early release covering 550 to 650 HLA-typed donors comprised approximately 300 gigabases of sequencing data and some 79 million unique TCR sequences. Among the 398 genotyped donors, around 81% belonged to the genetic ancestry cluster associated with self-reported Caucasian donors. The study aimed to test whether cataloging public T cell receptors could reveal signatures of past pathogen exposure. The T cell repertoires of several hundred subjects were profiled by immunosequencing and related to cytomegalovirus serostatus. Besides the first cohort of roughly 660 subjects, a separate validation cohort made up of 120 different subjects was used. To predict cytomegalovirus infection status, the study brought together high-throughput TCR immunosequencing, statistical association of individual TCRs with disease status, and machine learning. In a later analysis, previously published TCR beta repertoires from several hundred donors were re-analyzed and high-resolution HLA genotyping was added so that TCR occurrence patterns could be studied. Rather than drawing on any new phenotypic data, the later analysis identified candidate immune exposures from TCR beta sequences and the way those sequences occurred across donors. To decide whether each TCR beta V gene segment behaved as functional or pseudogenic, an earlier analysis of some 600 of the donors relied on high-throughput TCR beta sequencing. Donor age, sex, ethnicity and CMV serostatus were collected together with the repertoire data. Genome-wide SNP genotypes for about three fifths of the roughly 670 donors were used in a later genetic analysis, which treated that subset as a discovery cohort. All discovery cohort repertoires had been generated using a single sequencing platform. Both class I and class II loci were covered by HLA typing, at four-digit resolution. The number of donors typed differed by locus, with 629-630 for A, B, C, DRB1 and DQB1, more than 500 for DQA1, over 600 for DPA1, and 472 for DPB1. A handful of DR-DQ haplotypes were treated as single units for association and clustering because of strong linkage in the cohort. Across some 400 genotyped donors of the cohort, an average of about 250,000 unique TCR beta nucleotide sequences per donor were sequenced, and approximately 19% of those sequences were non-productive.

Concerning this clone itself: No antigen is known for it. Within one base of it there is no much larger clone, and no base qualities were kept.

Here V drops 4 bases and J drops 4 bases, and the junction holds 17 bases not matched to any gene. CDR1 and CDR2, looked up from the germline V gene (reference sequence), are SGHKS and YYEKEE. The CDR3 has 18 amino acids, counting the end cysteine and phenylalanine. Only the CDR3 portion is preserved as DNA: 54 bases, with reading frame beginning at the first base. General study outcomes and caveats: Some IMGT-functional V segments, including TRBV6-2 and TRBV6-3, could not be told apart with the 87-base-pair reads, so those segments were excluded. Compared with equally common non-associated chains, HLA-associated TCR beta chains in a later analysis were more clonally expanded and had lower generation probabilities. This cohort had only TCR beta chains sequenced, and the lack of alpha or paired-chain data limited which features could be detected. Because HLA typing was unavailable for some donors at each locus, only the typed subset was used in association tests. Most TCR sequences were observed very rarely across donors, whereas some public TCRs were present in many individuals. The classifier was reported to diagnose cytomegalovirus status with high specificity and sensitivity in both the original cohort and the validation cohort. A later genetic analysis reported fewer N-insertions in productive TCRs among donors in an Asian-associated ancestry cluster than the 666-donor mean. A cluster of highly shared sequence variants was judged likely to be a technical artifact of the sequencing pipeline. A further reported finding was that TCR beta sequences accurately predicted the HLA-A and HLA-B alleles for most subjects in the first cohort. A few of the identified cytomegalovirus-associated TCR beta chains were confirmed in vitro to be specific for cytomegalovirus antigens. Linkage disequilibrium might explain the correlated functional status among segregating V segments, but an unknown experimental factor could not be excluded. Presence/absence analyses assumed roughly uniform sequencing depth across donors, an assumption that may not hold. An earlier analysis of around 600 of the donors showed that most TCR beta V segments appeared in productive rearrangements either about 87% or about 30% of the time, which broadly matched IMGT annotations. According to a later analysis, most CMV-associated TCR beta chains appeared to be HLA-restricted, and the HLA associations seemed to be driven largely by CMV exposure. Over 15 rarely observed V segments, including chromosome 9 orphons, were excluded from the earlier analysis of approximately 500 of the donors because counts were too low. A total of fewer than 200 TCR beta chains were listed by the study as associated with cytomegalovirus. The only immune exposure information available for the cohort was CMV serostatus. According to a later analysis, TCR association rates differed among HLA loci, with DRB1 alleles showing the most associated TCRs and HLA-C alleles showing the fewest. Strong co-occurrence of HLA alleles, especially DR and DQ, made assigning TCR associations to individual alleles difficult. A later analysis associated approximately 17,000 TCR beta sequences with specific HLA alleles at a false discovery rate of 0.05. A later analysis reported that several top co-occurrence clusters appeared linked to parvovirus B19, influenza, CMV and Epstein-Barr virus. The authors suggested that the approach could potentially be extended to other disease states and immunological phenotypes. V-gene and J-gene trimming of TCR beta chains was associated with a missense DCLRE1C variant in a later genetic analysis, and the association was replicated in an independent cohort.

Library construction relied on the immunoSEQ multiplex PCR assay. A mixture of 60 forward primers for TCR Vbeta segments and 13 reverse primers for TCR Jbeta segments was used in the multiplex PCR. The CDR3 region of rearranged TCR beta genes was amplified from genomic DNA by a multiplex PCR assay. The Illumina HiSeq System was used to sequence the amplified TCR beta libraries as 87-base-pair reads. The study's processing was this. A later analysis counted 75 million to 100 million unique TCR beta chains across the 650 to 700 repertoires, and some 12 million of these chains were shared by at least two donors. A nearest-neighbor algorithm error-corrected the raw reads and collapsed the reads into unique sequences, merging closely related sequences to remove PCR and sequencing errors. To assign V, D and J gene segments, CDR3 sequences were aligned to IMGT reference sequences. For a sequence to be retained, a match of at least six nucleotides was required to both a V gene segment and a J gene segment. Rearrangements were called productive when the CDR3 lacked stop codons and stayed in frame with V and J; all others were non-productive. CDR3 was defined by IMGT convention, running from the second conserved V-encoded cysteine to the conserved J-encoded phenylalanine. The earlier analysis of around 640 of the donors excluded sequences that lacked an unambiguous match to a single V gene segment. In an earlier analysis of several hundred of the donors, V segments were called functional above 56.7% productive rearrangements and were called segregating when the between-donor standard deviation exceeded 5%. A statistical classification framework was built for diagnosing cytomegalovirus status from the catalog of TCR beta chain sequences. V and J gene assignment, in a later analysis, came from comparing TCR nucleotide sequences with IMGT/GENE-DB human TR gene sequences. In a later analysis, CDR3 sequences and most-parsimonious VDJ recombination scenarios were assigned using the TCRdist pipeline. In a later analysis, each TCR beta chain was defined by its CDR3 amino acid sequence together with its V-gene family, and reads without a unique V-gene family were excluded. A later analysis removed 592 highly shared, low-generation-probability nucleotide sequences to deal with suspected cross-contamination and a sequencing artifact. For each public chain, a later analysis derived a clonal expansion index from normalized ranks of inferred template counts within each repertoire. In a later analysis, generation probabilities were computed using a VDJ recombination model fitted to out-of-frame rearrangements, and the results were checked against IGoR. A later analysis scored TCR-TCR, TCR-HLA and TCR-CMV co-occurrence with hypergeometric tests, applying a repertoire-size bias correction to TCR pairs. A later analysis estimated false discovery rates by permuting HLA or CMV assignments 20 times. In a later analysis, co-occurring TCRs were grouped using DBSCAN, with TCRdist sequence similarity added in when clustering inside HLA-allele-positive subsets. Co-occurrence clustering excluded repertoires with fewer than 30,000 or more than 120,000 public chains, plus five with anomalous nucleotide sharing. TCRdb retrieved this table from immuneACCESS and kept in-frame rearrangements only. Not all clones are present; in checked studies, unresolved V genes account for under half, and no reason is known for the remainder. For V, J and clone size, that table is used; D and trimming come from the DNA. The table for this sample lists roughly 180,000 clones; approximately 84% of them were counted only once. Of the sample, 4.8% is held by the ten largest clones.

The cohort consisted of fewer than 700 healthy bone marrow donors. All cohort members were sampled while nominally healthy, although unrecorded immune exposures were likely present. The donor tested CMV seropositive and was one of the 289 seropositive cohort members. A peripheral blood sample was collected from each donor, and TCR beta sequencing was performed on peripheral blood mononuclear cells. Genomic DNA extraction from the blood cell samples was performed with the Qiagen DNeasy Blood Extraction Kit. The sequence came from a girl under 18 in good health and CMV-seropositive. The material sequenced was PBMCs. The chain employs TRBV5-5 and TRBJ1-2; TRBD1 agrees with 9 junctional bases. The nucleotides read TGTGCCAGCAGCCCGGGACCGGGACAGGGTGTGTTGAGCTATGGCTACACCTTC. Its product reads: CASSPGPGQGVLSYGYTF. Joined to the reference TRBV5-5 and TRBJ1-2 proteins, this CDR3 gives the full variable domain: DAGVTQSPTHLIKTRGQQVTLRCSPISGHKSVSWYQQVLGQGPQFIFQYYEKEERGRGNFPDRFSARQFPNYSSELNVNALLLGDSALYLCASSPGPGQGVLSYGYTFGSGTRLTVV.